This TCR beta chain was recorded in a study of blood T cell repertoires in COVID-19. Study as a whole: Sample material is recorded as cDNA or gDNA derived from T cells, B-cell-depleted T cells, or PBMCs.

Original processing notes: From reference gene primer amplification, estimates of nucleated cell counts were derived. Clones were sequenced by immunoSEQ multiplex PCR, and TCRdb holds only the in-frame ones, with some missing. V and J calls and clone size are copied from that table; D and trimming were computed from the DNA. In the table there are about 200,000 clones, 86% of which are singletons. V lost 5 bases and J lost 8; bases outside the gene matches: 5. CDR3 length: 13 amino acids. Germline CDR1 reads KGHDR; CDR2 reads SFDVKD. The chain is built from TRBV24-1 and TRBJ2-4; 7 nucleotides align to TRBD2. The TCR was taken from an elderly man with acute or convalescent COVID-19. Sequenced: peripheral blood. The CDR3 loop reads CATSGGGWDIQYF. The CDR3 DNA reads TGTGCCACCAGTGGGGGGGGATGGGACATTCAGTACTTC.